Listed below are T cell receptor beta chains from one sample, sequenced in a study of blood T cell repertoires in COVID-19. Libraries were prepared by immunoSEQ multiplex PCR; TCRdb keeps only in-frame clonotypes and omits some of them. Altogether a few hundred thousand clones are present, 88% being singletons, with the ten largest covering more than 0.95%. Sequencing was carried out using PBMCs or T cells enriched from blood (not recorded which). All receptors derive from a woman younger than 35 who had recovered from COVID-19. The CDR3 runs from the conserved cysteine through the conserved F or W. A D gene is named only where the DNA matches it firmly. Size is omitted from some rows. Given values are once, few, many or a class for expanded clones.

cdr3_nt	cdr3_aa	v_call	clone_size	d_call	j_call
TGTGCCAGCAGTTTACGCGTCTCTTCTGCCCAGCCCCAGCATTTT	CASSLRVSSAQPQHF	TRBV28	once	-	TRBJ1-5
TGTGCCAGCATCATGACCGCCAGGGCGGGGTACGAGCAGTACTTC	CASIMTARAGYEQYF	TRBV6-1	-	-	TRBJ2-7
TGTGCCAGCAGCGTACAGGCGGGGGACACTGAAGCTTTCTTT	CASSVQAGDTEAFF	TRBV9	-	-	TRBJ1-1
TGTGCCAGCAGGTGGGACAGGGCCTACACCGGGGAGCTGTTTTTT	CASRWDRAYTGELFF	TRBV28	-	TRBD1	TRBJ2-2
TGTGCCAGCAGGGGGACAGGGGACTACGAGCAGTACTTC	CASRGTGDYEQYF	TRBV6-5	-	TRBD1	TRBJ2-7
TGCGCCAGCAGCCACAGCCTGGACAGGGGGCTATTCTTT	CASSHSLDRGLFF	TRBV4-3	once	TRBD1	TRBJ1-1
TGCAGCGGCTTAGTGGGGCCATCCTACGAGCAGTACTTC	CSGLVGPSYEQYF	TRBV29-1	-	-	TRBJ2-7
TGCGCCAGCAGCTTGGCAGGGGGCATGGAGACCCAGTACTTC	CASSLAGGMETQYF	TRBV5-1	once	TRBD1	TRBJ2-5
TGCGCCAGCAGCTTGGGTACAGGGTCGGCCGACGAGCAGTACTTC	CASSLGTGSADEQYF	TRBV5-1	once	-	TRBJ2-7
TGCAGCGTTGAGACGGGGAGCCCTAACTATGGCTACACCTTC	CSVETGSPNYGYTF	TRBV29-1	once	-	TRBJ1-2
TGTGCCAGCAGCCGAGGACTAGCGACAGATACGCAGTATTTT	CASSRGLATDTQYF	TRBV11-3	-	TRBD2	TRBJ2-3
TGTGCCAGCAGTTACAGGGACAGGGGAACCCTCCGGCATTTT	CASSYRDRGTLRHF	TRBV6-2/TRBV6-3	once	TRBD1	TRBJ1-5
TGTGCCAGTAGTATGCCGGGCCAAGCAACTAGCTATGGCTACACCTTC	CASSMPGQATSYGYTF	TRBV19	few	-	TRBJ1-2
TGTGCCAGCAGTATAGGGGGAGCGTATAGCAATCAGCCCCAGCATTTT	CASSIGGAYSNQPQHF	TRBV27	-	-	TRBJ1-5
TGTGCCAGCAATCCGGGACTAGCGGGGGGGCTCGAGCAGTACTTC	CASNPGLAGGLEQYF	TRBV28	-	TRBD2	TRBJ2-7
TGCAGCGTTGATTGGGGCAGTACAAACTCTGGAAACACCATATATTTT	CSVDWGSTNSGNTIYF	TRBV29-1	-	-	TRBJ1-3
TGTGCCAGCAGTGAAAAAGAAGGGAGGGTTCGGGAAAAACTGTTTTTT	CASSEKEGRVREKLFF	TRBV2	-	-	TRBJ1-4
TGTGCCAGCAGCCCGCAACCTACAGGGGACTCCAGGTATTTT	CASSPQPTGDSRYF	TRBV9	-	-	TRBJ2-3
TGTGCCACAGGACATTCCCCCGAAGCTTTCTTT	CATGHSPEAFF	TRBV6-5	-	-	TRBJ1-1
TGTGCCAGCAGTTCCGGGACAGGGGCCATCTATGGCTACACCTTC	CASSSGTGAIYGYTF	TRBV13	-	TRBD1	TRBJ1-2
TGCGCCAGCAGTGCCGGGGAAGGCTACACCTTC	CASSAGEGYTF	TRBV5-1	-	-	TRBJ1-2
TGCGCCAGCAGCTCTGGGACAGGGGGCAGGGAAAAACTGTTTTTT	CASSSGTGGREKLFF	TRBV5-1	-	TRBD1	TRBJ1-4
TGTGCCAGCAGTTTAGTACTGTATGGCTACACCTTC	CASSLVLYGYTF	TRBV12-3/TRBV12-4	once	-	TRBJ1-2
TGTGCCAGCAGTTATCTTAACTATGGCTACACCTTC	CASSYLNYGYTF	TRBV28	-	-	TRBJ1-2
TGTGCCAGCAGCTTAAGAGGCAGGGTGACTGAAGCTTTCTTT	CASSLRGRVTEAFF	TRBV7-3	once	-	TRBJ1-1
TGTGCCAGACAGGGGTTGGATGGCTACACCTTC	CARQGLDGYTF	TRBV2	-	TRBD1	TRBJ1-2
TGTGCCAGCAGTTTGGCCCATTACGCGGTAGGGGAAATAGGGCTCAGGACTGAAGCTTTCTTT	CASSLAHYAVGEIGLRTEAFF	TRBV6-2/TRBV6-3	once	-	TRBJ1-1
TGTGCCAGCCTGGGGGGAATGAACACTGAAGCTTTCTTT	CASLGGMNTEAFF	TRBV18	few	-	TRBJ1-1
TGTGCCAGCAGTTCTCAGTCCCGAACTGGAAACACCATATATTTT	CASSSQSRTGNTIYF	TRBV6-2/TRBV6-3	-	-	TRBJ1-3
TGTGCCAGCAGCAACGTTAGGGGGTGGGATTCACCCCTCCACTTT	CASSNVRGWDSPLHF	TRBV9	-	-	TRBJ1-6
TGTGCCAGCAGTGAACTAATTACCTATGGCTACACCTTC	CASSELITYGYTF	TRBV6-1	few	-	TRBJ1-2
TGTGCCAGCAGTCGGACAGGGAAGTCGGGAAACACCATATATTTT	CASSRTGKSGNTIYF	TRBV28	-	TRBD1	TRBJ1-3
TGTGCCAGCAGTACAGGGTTCGGGAACTATGGCTACACCTTC	CASSTGFGNYGYTF	TRBV7-9	few	-	TRBJ1-2
TGTGCCAGCAGTGAAGCGGGGGGTGCTGGTACGCAGTATTTT	CASSEAGGAGTQYF	TRBV6-1	-	-	TRBJ2-3
TGTGCCAGCAGCTTCAGAGTTGGGACAGGGGATAACTATGGCTACACCTTC	CASSFRVGTGDNYGYTF	TRBV7-9	-	TRBD1	TRBJ1-2
TGTGCCAGCAGCCATGCCAGGGGGAGGTCTGAAGCTTTCTTT	CASSHARGRSEAFF	TRBV3-1/TRBV3-2	-	TRBD1	TRBJ1-1
TGTGCCAGTAGTATTGGACAGGGATATGGCTACACCTTC	CASSIGQGYGYTF	TRBV19	few	TRBD1	TRBJ1-2
TGTGCCAGCAGCGTTACAGGGGTCGCCGGGGAGCTGTTTTTT	CASSVTGVAGELFF	TRBV5-5	-	TRBD1	TRBJ2-2
TGCGCCAGCAGCTTGGGGACAGGGGAAGGCTACACCTTC	CASSLGTGEGYTF	TRBV5-1	-	TRBD1	TRBJ1-2
TGCAGTGCTAGTCCGGTCTTCTATGGCTACACCTTC	CSASPVFYGYTF	TRBV20-1	-	-	TRBJ1-2
TGTGCCACCACGGACAGGGAAGAGGATGGTCAAGAGACCCAGTACTTC	CATTDREEDGQETQYF	TRBV24-1	-	TRBD1	TRBJ2-5
TGTGCCAGCACGGGACTAGCGGGGCCCCGGGGCGAGCAGTACTTC	CASTGLAGPRGEQYF	TRBV27	few	TRBD2	TRBJ2-7
TGTGCCAGCAGTTCGGGACAGGGTCGTAATTCACCCCTCCACTTT	CASSSGQGRNSPLHF	TRBV28	-	TRBD1	TRBJ1-6
TGTGCCAGCAGCAAGCGCCGGGACAGAAAGATTACCAACACTGAAGCTTTCTTT	CASSKRRDRKITNTEAFF	TRBV21-1	-	-	TRBJ1-1
TGTGCCAGCAGTTACTCGGGGGGGGGCCCCGATGAGCAGTTCTTC	CASSYSGGGPDEQFF	TRBV6-5	-	-	TRBJ2-1
TGTGCCAGCAGTGGGACAGGGGAAGGCGCAGATACGCAGTATTTT	CASSGTGEGADTQYF	TRBV2	-	TRBD1	TRBJ2-3
TGTGCCAGCAGCCCCGGGACTAGCCCAGATACGCAGTATTTT	CASSPGTSPDTQYF	TRBV9	-	TRBD2	TRBJ2-3
TGCGCCAGCAGCCAAGATCCAAAGACAGAATCCTACGAGCAGTACTTC	CASSQDPKTESYEQYF	TRBV4-1	-	-	TRBJ2-7
TGTGCCAGCAGTGAAGGAACCAACGGGAATGAGCAGTTCTTC	CASSEGTNGNEQFF	TRBV6-4	-	-	TRBJ2-1